The 20 T cell receptor beta chains given below trace back to one sample, sequenced in a study of cytomegalovirus exposure and HLA in healthy donors. Amplification used 60 Vbeta primers and 13 Jbeta primers. Clones were sequenced by immunoSEQ multiplex PCR, and TCRdb holds only the in-frame ones, with some missing. Of some 120,000 clones in the sample, just under 75% were seen once. Sequenced: PBMCs. The source is a man aged 60 to 75 in good health and CMV-seropositive.

The V and J genes are TRBV5-1 and TRBJ2-2; possibly TRBD2 for D (5 bases). V was pared by 6 bases and J by 1 base, with 13 bases between. Germline CDR1 reads SGHRS; CDR2 reads YFSETQ. This CDR3 contains 15 residues. As DNA, the CDR3 is TGCGCCAGCACCCTCCGCGGGCAGAACACCGGGGAGCTGTTTTTT. This encodes CASTLRGQNTGELFF.

V gene TRBV5-8 combines with J gene TRBJ1-1, with a tentative D call TRBD1 (6 bases). The germline gives CDR1 SGHTS, CDR2 YDEGEE. The V gene lost 3 bases and the J gene lost 11 bases, with 17 bases spanning the gap. CDR3 length: 13 residues. In nucleotides, the CDR3 is TGTGCCAGCAGCTCAGGGGCCGCCACGCCCGCTTTCTTT. Translating gives CASSSGAATPAFF.

The chain uses TRBV7-3 and TRBJ1-2; D possibly corresponds to TRBD1 (5 bases). CDR3 length equals 14 residues. Germline values: CDR1 SGHTA, CDR2 FQGTGA. V lost 1 base and J lost 3, with 9 bases in between. The DNA of the CDR3 is TGTGCCAGCAGCTTAAGTCCAGGGTACTATGGCTACACCTTC. It is translated as CASSLSPGYYGYTF.

The chain combines TRBV5-1 with TRBJ1-1, with a possible D match to TRBD1 (5 bases). Per the germline V gene, CDR1 is SGHRS and CDR2 is YFSETQ. The CDR3 length is 13 residues. The ends were cut back, 4 bases at V and 1 base at J, with 8 bases in the middle. The CDR3 region has the DNA TGCGCCAGCAGCCAACAGGAGAACACTGAAGCTTTCTTT. Protein: CASSQQENTEAFF. Looking up the rest from reference TRBV5-1 and TRBJ1-1 gives the full variable domain: KAGVTQTPRYLIKTRGQQVTLSCSPISGHRSVSWYQQTPGQGLQFLFEYFSETQRNKGNFPGRFSGRQFSNSRSEMNVSTLELGDSALYLCASSQQENTEAFFGQGTRLTVV.

The rearrangement links TRBV30 to TRBJ1-4; 7 positions agree with TRBD1. The V segment lost 5 bases and the J segment 1 base; nucleotides outside the gene matches: 7. The CDR3 length is 15 residues. CDR1 is GTSNPN and CDR2 is SVGIG in the germline V gene (reference sequence). The CDR3 loop is CAWEEGAGTNEKLFF. Here the CDR3 DNA reads TGTGCCTGGGAGGAGGGGGCAGGAACTAATGAAAAACTGTTTTTT.

V and J are TRBV9 and TRBJ2-1; 9 nucleotides match TRBD2. With 0 bases clipped from V and 4 bases from J, the junction kept 5 bases outside the gene matches. CDR1 is SGDLS, CDR2 YYNGEE, per germline. The CDR3 covers 16 residues. This CDR3 is CASSVATLAGYNEQFF. CDR3 sequence (DNA): TGTGCCAGCAGCGTAGCTACCCTAGCGGGGTACAATGAGCAGTTCTTC. Combining the CDR3 with reference TRBV9 and TRBJ2-1 gives the whole variable domain DSGVTQTPKHLITATGQRVTLRCSPRSGDLSVYWYQQSLDQGLQFLIQYYNGEERAKGNILERFSAQQFPDLHSELNLSSLELGDSALYFCASSVATLAGYNEQFFGPGTRLTVL.

The chain couples TRBV7-9 to TRBJ1-1; 7 positions match TRBD1. Germline loops: CDR1 SEHNR, CDR2 FQNEAQ (reference sequence). The trim removed 4 bases at V and 3 bases at J, leaving 5 bases unmatched. CDR3 length equals 14 residues. The CDR3 DNA follows: TGTGCCAGCAGCTCTCGGGACAGTCACACTGAAGCTTTCTTT. Its protein product is CASSSRDSHTEAFF.

The gene calls are TRBV6-1 and TRBJ1-2; 9 nucleotides match TRBD1. The germline CDR1 and CDR2 sequences are MNHNS and SASEGT. V lost 2 bases and J lost 8; bases outside the gene matches: 6. This CDR3 has 14 amino acids. This CDR3 is CASSEHRGRLGYTF. The DNA for the CDR3 is TGTGCCAGCAGTGAACACAGGGGGCGCCTGGGCTACACCTTC.

V is TRBV25-1 and J is TRBJ2-3; D might be TRBD2 (5 bases). Germline loops: CDR1 MGHDK, CDR2 SYGVNS. The CDR3 has 15 residues. V lost 5 bases and J 0 bases, leaving 12 bases between the germline ends. CDR3 nucleotides: TGTGCCAGCAGTCCCCTTCGGACTAGCACAGATACGCAGTATTTT. It codes for CASSPLRTSTDTQYF.

About this clone itself: At one of its ends the junction is not consistent with the germline gene, which may arise from a read error. The chain joins TRBV19 to TRBJ1-5; tentatively, D is TRBD1 (6 bases). CDR1 and CDR2 from the germline V gene are LNHDA and SQIVND (reference sequence). The CDR3 is made up of 19 amino acids. The chain's CDR3 is CASRIERGSRRTSNQPQHF. CDR3 nucleotide sequence: TGTGCCAGTAGGATAGAAAGGGGGTCCAGGCGGACTAGCAATCAGCCCCAGCATTTT.

This chain connects TRBV6-1 to TRBJ1-1; D is undetermined. V was clipped by 3 bases and J by 4 bases, with 9 bases between them. The germline gives CDR1 MNHNS, CDR2 SASEGT. This CDR3 is 13 amino acids long. For the CDR3, the DNA is TGTGCCAGCAGTGAGGGCGAACCCACTGAAGCTTTCTTT. Its protein is CASSEGEPTEAFF.

Here the CDR3 reads CASSIRSRDTEAFF. The CDR3 bases are TGTGCCAGTAGTATAAGGTCCAGGGACACTGAAGCTTTCTTT. The rearrangement uses TRBV19 and TRBJ1-1; possibly TRBD1 for D (5 bases). CDR1 and CDR2 (germline): LNHDA, SQIVND (reference sequence). The CDR3 has 14 residues. The ends were cut back, 2 bases at V and 3 bases at J, with 10 bases in the middle.

V and J are TRBV4-1 and TRBJ2-7, with TRBD1 identical over 7 bases. J was trimmed by 5 bases and V by 3 bases; bases with no gene match: 1. The germline V gene encodes CDR1 MGHRA and CDR2 YSYEKL. This CDR3 contains 12 residues. The CDR3 DNA reads as TGCGCCAGCAGCCAGACAGGGAACGAGCAGTACTTC. This sequence encodes CASSQTGNEQYF.

This rearrangement joins TRBV7-2 to TRBJ2-2; 9 nucleotides match TRBD2. Germline values: CDR1 SGHTA, CDR2 FQGNSA. V was pared by 4 bases and J by 5 bases, with 5 bases of the junction left unmatched. The CDR3 covers 15 residues. The CDR3 loop is CASSSTSGRTGELFF. The CDR3 DNA reads TGTGCCAGCAGCTCAACTAGCGGGCGGACCGGGGAGCTGTTTTTT.

CDR3 DNA: TGTGCCAGCAGCTTGGAAGACGCTAGCTATGGCTACACCTTC. Its translation is CASSLEDASYGYTF. The chain links TRBV5-4 to TRBJ1-2; D is uncertain. Germline CDR1 is SGHNT and CDR2 is YYREEE (reference sequence). V was shortened by 0 bases and J by 4 bases, with 10 bases between the two germline ends. This CDR3 contains 14 residues.

This clone was recorded a few times. The chain links TRBV6-4 to TRBJ2-3, with TRBD2 matching over 10 bases. Losses at the gene ends were 2 bases for V and 2 bases for J; bases not matched to a gene: 1. Germline values: CDR1 MRHNA, CDR2 SNTAGT. There are 15 residues in the CDR3. The CDR3 region is CASSDSGGATDTQYF. CDR3 coding DNA: TGTGCCAGCAGTGACAGCGGGGGGGCCACAGATACGCAGTATTTT.

The J gene is TRBJ1-2, the V gene TRBV28; possibly TRBD1 for D (6 bases). Germline loops: CDR1 MDHEN, CDR2 SYDVKM. The V end lost 1 base, the J end lost 8 bases, and 14 bases lay between the germline ends. CDR3 length: 14 residues. Written as DNA, the CDR3 is TGTGCCAGCAGTTTATTTTCGCGGGGGCACGGCTACACCTTC. It encodes CASSLFSRGHGYTF.

The V call is TRBV2, the J call TRBJ1-5; a possible D gene is TRBD1 (5 bases). V lost 6 bases and J lost 0, with 9 bases in between. The CDR3 has 14 residues. CDR1 is SNHLY and CDR2 is FYNNEI in the germline V gene. The CDR3 sequence: CASRRDYSNQPQHF. The CDR3 coding sequence is TGTGCCAGCAGGAGGGACTATAGCAATCAGCCCCAGCATTTT.

The V gene is TRBV15, the J gene TRBJ1-2; maybe TRBD1 (5 bases). The CDR3 totals 15 residues. Germline lookup yields CDR1 LNHNV and CDR2 YYDKDF (reference sequence). The V gene lost 3 bases and the J gene lost 8 bases, with 19 bases spanning the gap. Written as DNA, the CDR3 is TGTGCCACCAGCAGCAGGGCGCGGGGCGGGGAGGGCTACACCTTC. Translating gives CATSSRARGGEGYTF.

The chain has TRBV2 and TRBJ1-2; D is undetermined. This CDR3 has 12 amino acids. Trimming took off 3 bases at V and 4 bases at J, with 6 bases between the two ends. CDR1 and CDR2 from the germline V gene are SNHLY and FYNNEI. The CDR3 region has the DNA TGTGCCAGCAGTGACCGGGGCTATGGCTACACCTTC. Its protein is CASSDRGYGYTF.